The entry that follows covers one T cell receptor (beta chain) sequence. The target of this receptor is not known. Qualities for individual bases were not recorded, and no much larger clone is one base off. The germline V gene gives CDR1 as MDHEN and CDR2 as SYDVKM. Trimming leaves V shorter by 6 bases and J shorter by 0 bases, with the junction holding 5 bases beyond the gene matches. Reading from cysteine to phenylalanine, the CDR3 counts 16 amino acids. Only the CDR3 region is kept as DNA, spanning 48 bases read in frame from base 1. This sample is drawn from a study of OX40 agonist ivuxolimab in advanced cancers. Some background on the complete study: Ivuxolimab was a fully human IgG2 agonistic monoclonal antibody targeting the costimulatory receptor OX40 (CD134). Three dose-escalation patients achieved partial responses, one with hepatocellular carcinoma and two with cutaneous melanoma. Of the roughly 52 patients in dose escalation, 19 had hepatocellular carcinoma, about 15 had melanoma, 9 had renal cell carcinoma and 9 had head and neck cancer. The paper covers the monotherapy dose-escalation part of the phase I ivuxolimab trial, which included N ≈ 50 patients. A male proportion of around 83% and a mean age of 60 years, ranging from roughly 23 to 85, were recorded for the dose-escalation cohort. The purpose of peripheral TCRbeta sequencing was to test whether ivuxolimab changed TCR sequence diversity and led to clonal T-cell expansion. Patients were allowed to have had prior anti-PD-1, anti-PD-L1 or anti-CTLA-4 therapy, and 40% of the dose-escalation patients had been treated with checkpoint inhibitors. Intravenous ivuxolimab was administered to patients every 2 weeks at six dose levels: 0.01, 0.1, 0.3, 1.5, 3 and 10 mg/kg.

Patients with autoimmune disease history or receiving systemic immunosuppression were excluded from the trial. Peripheral blood for TCR sequencing was collected from all dose cohorts at baseline, on cycle 4 day 1, and on cycle 7 day 1. The samples were taken from a phase I, first-in-human, multicenter, open-label dose-escalation trial of ivuxolimab. Adults with locally advanced or metastatic melanoma, renal cell, hepatocellular, or head and neck squamous cell carcinoma were enrolled in the trial. Before TCR sequencing, CD4+ and CD8+ T cells were separately sorted from peripheral blood. For sequencing of the TCRbeta CDR3 region, genomic DNA was extracted from the sorted cells. TCRbeta CDR3 regions were sequenced using the immunoSEQ Assay. TCRdb stores this immuneACCESS table with in-frame sequences only. Part of the clones is absent; in the studies checked, under half of the shortfall reflects unresolved V genes, and no reason is known for the rest. The sample records around 50,000 clones, approximately 80% of which are singletons. Jointly, the top ten make up roughly 2.7% of the sample.

What the authors observed across the whole study: After ivuxolimab, expanded clones were on average more numerous among CD8+ T cells than among CD4+ T cells. In the 0.1-3.0 mg/kg groups, partial responders were among the patients with the lowest normalized peripheral clonal expansion, particularly in CD8+ T cells. Which antigens the clonally expanded peripheral T cells were specific for was not determined. At doses of 0.1 to 3.0 mg/kg, clonal expansion of both CD4+ and CD8+ blood T cells was observed from baseline to week 6. Low levels of normalized T-cell clonal expansion were also shown by some nonresponding patients.

The sequence links TRBV28 to TRBJ1-4, and TRBD1 matches 9 of the central bases. The specimen was CD4+ or CD8+ T cells sorted from blood, collected in a trial of the OX40 agonist ivuxolimab. The receptor was isolated from an adult with an advanced solid tumor such as melanoma, head and neck, liver or kidney cancer. The CDR3 is CASRSNRGPTNEKLFF. In nucleotide form, the sequence is TGTGCCAGCAGATCAAACAGGGGGCCAACTAATGAAAAACTGTTTTTT. With the rest looked up from the reference TRBV28 and TRBJ1-4 genes rather than sequenced, the full variable domain is DVKVTQSSRYLVKRTGEKVFLECVQDMDHENMFWYRQDPGLGLRLIYFSYDVKMKEKGDIPEGYSVSREKKERFSLILESASTNQTSMYLCASRSNRGPTNEKLFFGSGTQLSVL.